Shown below are 30 T cell receptor beta chains from a single sample sequenced in a study of cytomegalovirus exposure and HLA in healthy donors (dated by TCRdb to between 2016 and 2019). The library was obtained by the immunoSEQ multiplex PCR assay. The multiplex PCR relied on a mix of 60 forward primers for TCR Vbeta segments and 13 reverse primers for TCR Jbeta segments. Imported from immuneACCESS, the table was reduced by TCRdb to in-frame sequences with V and J called. These copies leave out some clones; in studies compared against another copy, an unresolved V gene accounts for under half, and the cause of the remainder is not known. The sample table holds about 140,000 clones, of which approximately 67% were seen once. The ten largest clones represent around 6.3% of the sample. The source material was PBMCs. The receptors come from a woman aged 60-70 years in good health and CMV-seronegative.

J is TRBJ2-3 and V is TRBV4-1; 12 nucleotides align to TRBD2. The J segment lost 5 bases and the V segment lost 0 bases, leaving 6 bases of the junction unmatched. The CDR3 has 17 amino acids. In germline, CDR1 is MGHRA, CDR2 YSYEKL. The CDR3 loop is CASSQDPSGGAVDTQYF. CDR3 sequence (DNA): TGCGCCAGCAGCCAAGACCCTAGCGGGGGGGCAGTAGATACGCAGTATTTT.

The gene calls are TRBV7-2 and TRBJ1-5; 9 nucleotides line up with TRBD1. The CDR3 consists of 16 residues. V gave up 2 bases and J gave up 2 bases; unmatched junction bases: 4. Germline V CDR1 and CDR2: SGHTA, FQGNSA. The CDR3 here is CASSLRGQGGNQPQHF. The DNA for the CDR3 is TGTGCCAGCAGCTTAAGGGGACAGGGTGGCAATCAGCCCCAGCATTTT.

This clone was picked up one time. The chain uses TRBV19 and TRBJ1-1; 7 bases are a match to TRBD1. The J segment lost 4 bases and the V segment lost 3 bases, leaving 5 bases of the junction unmatched. The CDR3 extends over 14 amino acids. Germline CDR1 and CDR2: LNHDA and SQIVND (reference sequence). CDR3 protein: CASSMRGGGTEAFF. CDR3 bases: TGTGCCAGTAGTATGCGAGGGGGCGGCACTGAAGCTTTCTTT.

The gene calls are TRBV29-1 and TRBJ1-2; D may be TRBD1 (6 bases). The germline V and J ends were trimmed by 5 bases and 2 bases, with 12 bases remaining between them. CDR3 length: 13 amino acids. CDR1 and CDR2 (germline): SQVTM, ANQGSEA. The CDR3 here is CSVWGGPNYGYTF. The CDR3 nucleotides read TGCAGCGTTTGGGGGGGCCCCAACTATGGCTACACCTTC.

The chain combines TRBV10-2 with TRBJ2-2; no reliable D call. Germline lookup yields CDR1 WSHSY and CDR2 SAAADI. V was clipped by 3 bases and J by 5 bases, with 7 bases between them. This CDR3 has 13 residues. This chain's CDR3 is CASSDLETGELFF. The CDR3 DNA is TGCGCCAGCAGTGACCTGGAGACCGGGGAGCTGTTTTTT.

The chain is built from TRBV7-8 and TRBJ2-1; 7 nucleotides align to TRBD1. There are 15 residues in the CDR3. After removal of 5 bases from V and 3 bases from J, the junction contained 7 bases not matched to a gene. Per the germline V gene, CDR1 is SGHVS and CDR2 is FQNEAQ. The CDR3: CASSARDSGYNEQFF. The CDR3 DNA reads as TGTGCCAGCAGCGCCCGGGACAGTGGCTACAATGAGCAGTTCTTC. Variable domain in full (rest from reference TRBV7-8 and TRBJ2-1): GAGVSQSPRYKVAKRGQDVALRCDPISGHVSLFWYQQALGQGPEFLTYFQNEAQLDKSGLPSDRFFAERPEGSVSTLKIQRTQQEDSAVYLCASSARDSGYNEQFFGPGTRLTVL.

This clone was detected only once. The V call is TRBV5-1, the J call TRBJ1-2; 9 bases match TRBD1. The CDR3 is 13 amino acids. V was pared by 4 bases and J by 4 bases, with 2 bases of the junction left unmatched. Looked up from germline, CDR1 is SGHRS and CDR2 is YFSETQ. The CDR3 region has the DNA TGCGCCAGCAGCGGGACAGGGCCCTATGGCTACACCTTC. Encoded protein: CASSGTGPYGYTF. The full variable domain, in which reference TRBV5-1 and TRBJ1-2 provide the parts outside the CDR3, is KAGVTQTPRYLIKTRGQQVTLSCSPISGHRSVSWYQQTPGQGLQFLFEYFSETQRNKGNFPGRFSGRQFSNSRSEMNVSTLELGDSALYLCASSGTGPYGYTFGSGTRLTVV.

As concerns this clone: Relative to the germline gene, one junction end is altered; a read error may explain this. The V gene is TRBV7-9, the J gene TRBJ2-4; D possibly corresponds to TRBD2 (5 bases). CDR3 length equals 14 residues. CDR1 is SEHNR, CDR2 FQNEAQ, per germline (reference sequence). CDR3 nucleotide sequence: TGTTCCAGCAGCTACGGGGTAGCCAAAAACATTCAGTACTTC. Amino acids: CSSSYGVAKNIQYF.

A remark on this clone: The sample has other DNA sequences that encode this CDR3 too. This sequence joins TRBV5-6 and TRBJ2-5; TRBD2 aligns across 8 bases. This CDR3 contains 19 residues. Germline trimming cut 2 bases from V and 0 bases from J; bases unmatched to any gene: 15. CDR1 is SGHDT, CDR2 YYEEEE, per germline. In DNA form, the CDR3 reads TGTGCCAGCAGCTTTACGGGAGGGGCCCGAATAAAGTACCAAGAGACCCAGTACTTC. It encodes CASSFTGGARIKYQETQYF. The full variable domain, in which reference TRBV5-6 and TRBJ2-5 provide the parts outside the CDR3, is DAGVTQSPTHLIKTRGQQVTLRCSPKSGHDTVSWYQQALGQGPQFIFQYYEEEERQRGNFPDRFSGHQFPNYSSELNVNALLLGDSALYLCASSFTGGARIKYQETQYFGPGTRLLVL.

Written as DNA, the CDR3 is TGTGCCAGCAGCTTAGAGAGGGGGCCGGGCGTCTATGGCTACACCTTC. This sequence encodes CASSLERGPGVYGYTF. This chain links TRBV7-2 with TRBJ1-2; 7 bases line up with TRBD1. The germline CDR1 and CDR2 sequences are SGHTA and FQGNSA. V gave up 1 base and J gave up 4 bases; unmatched junction bases: 9. The CDR3 totals 16 residues.

The chain employs TRBV28 and TRBJ2-7; 8 bases are a match to TRBD2. Losses at the gene ends were 10 bases for V and 4 bases for J; bases not matched to a gene: 12. CDR3 length: 14 residues. The V gene's germline CDR1 is MDHEN and CDR2 SYDVKM. The CDR3: CATTRSGASYEQYF. In nucleotides, the CDR3 is TGTGCCACCACTCGTAGCGGGGCCTCGTACGAGCAGTACTTC.

This clone occurred a few times. The V and J genes are TRBV27 and TRBJ1-5; D is perhaps TRBD1 (6 bases). In germline, CDR1 is MNHEY, CDR2 SMNVEV (reference sequence). Trimming cost V 0 bases and J 2 bases, with 8 bases left between them. This CDR3 has 15 residues. CDR3 region: CASSLSGAGNQPQHF. DNA of the CDR3: TGTGCCAGCAGTTTATCGGGGGCGGGCAATCAGCCCCAGCATTTT.

CDR3 nucleotides: TGTGCCAGTAGTAGATCCTGGGACTCCTCCTACGAGCAGTACTTC. The encoded protein is CASSRSWDSSYEQYF. The J gene is TRBJ2-7, the V gene TRBV19; maybe TRBD2 (6 bases). Trimming removed 4 bases at V and 0 bases at J, with 13 bases between. The V gene's germline CDR1 is LNHDA and CDR2 SQIVND (reference sequence). The CDR3 covers 15 residues.

V is TRBV18 and J is TRBJ1-5, with D possibly being TRBD1 (5 bases). Germline V CDR1 and CDR2: KGHSH, LQKENI. CDR3 length: 16 residues. With 2 bases removed from V and 6 bases from J, the gap between germline ends came to 17 bases. The CDR3 loop reads CASSPDGLQGGQPQHF. The DNA of the CDR3 is TGTGCCAGCTCACCAGACGGCTTGCAGGGCGGTCAGCCCCAGCATTTT.

This chain links TRBV7-2 with TRBJ1-5; the match to TRBD1 covers 8 bases. V was pared by 5 bases and J by 0 bases, with 3 bases of the junction left unmatched. Looked up from germline, CDR1 is SGHTA and CDR2 is FQGNSA. CDR3 length: 15 amino acids. The CDR3 spells CASSTGGDSNQPQHF. In nucleotides, the CDR3 is TGTGCCAGCAGCACAGGGGGTGATAGCAATCAGCCCCAGCATTTT.

The chain has TRBV7-8 and TRBJ1-3, with a possible D match to TRBD1 (6 bases). Trimming took off 4 bases at V and 0 bases at J, with 13 bases between the two ends. Germline V gene sequence: CDR1 SGHVS, CDR2 FQNEAQ. The CDR3 has 16 residues. CDR3 nucleotide sequence: TGTGCCAGCAGCTCGAGACGGGACATCTCTGGAAACACCATATATTTT. Its translation is CASSSRRDISGNTIYF.

The V call is TRBV7-8, the J call TRBJ1-5; weak D call: TRBD1 (6 bases). The V gene's germline CDR1 is SGHVS and CDR2 FQNEAQ. With 5 bases removed from V and 3 bases from J, the gap between germline ends came to 11 bases. The CDR3 loop spans 14 amino acids. The DNA of the CDR3 is TGTGCCAGCAGCCCCAACAGGGACAATCAGCCCCAGCATTTT. Translation: CASSPNRDNQPQHF.

The genes are TRBV2 and TRBJ2-1; 9 nucleotides match TRBD2. CDR3 length: 16 amino acids. CDR1 is SNHLY and CDR2 is FYNNEI in the germline V gene. The trim removed 1 base at V and 7 bases at J, leaving 8 bases unmatched. CDR3 protein: CASSEELGLAVNEQFF. As DNA, the CDR3 is TGTGCCAGCAGTGAAGAACTGGGACTAGCCGTGAATGAGCAGTTCTTC.

V gene TRBV5-1 combines with J gene TRBJ2-1, with 9 bases identical to TRBD2. This CDR3 spans 17 amino acids. The V segment lost 0 bases and the J segment 3 bases; nucleotides outside the gene matches: 7. Germline values: CDR1 SGHRS, CDR2 YFSETQ. CDR3 region: CASSLVAGGGGYNEQFF. CDR3 sequence (DNA): TGCGCCAGCAGCTTGGTGGCGGGAGGGGGGGGCTACAATGAGCAGTTCTTC.

The chain recombines TRBV7-2 with TRBJ1-5; TRBD1 is a possible D gene (5 bases). V was trimmed by 5 bases and J by 3 bases, leaving 11 bases between them. The CDR3 extends over 14 amino acids. Germline V gene lookup returns CDR1 SGHTA and CDR2 FQGNSA. The CDR3 sequence is CASSPTGPNQPQHF. CDR3 nucleotide sequence: TGTGCCAGCAGCCCTACAGGCCCCAATCAGCCCCAGCATTTT.

This chain uses TRBV6-5 with TRBJ1-1; D is unclear. The CDR3 covers 13 residues. The V gene lost 4 bases and the J gene lost 1 base, with 7 bases spanning the gap. CDR1 is MNHEY and CDR2 is SVGAGI in the germline V gene. The CDR3 bases are TGTGCCAGCAGTTCACTCTCGAACACTGAAGCTTTCTTT. It specifies CASSSLSNTEAFF.

The chain links TRBV5-6 to TRBJ2-5; 11 bases fit TRBD2. The end of the DNA aligns better with TRBJ2-7, so the J call may be wrong. This CDR3 spans 16 amino acids. Germline V lookup: CDR1 SGHDT, CDR2 YYEEEE. The CDR3 loop is CASSLYYSGGAGEQYF. The CDR3 DNA reads as TGTGCCAGCAGCCTCTACTATAGCGGGGGGGCGGGCGAGCAGTACTTC.

V usage is TRBV5-1 and J usage is TRBJ2-2; 7 bases map to TRBD2. The CDR3 has 15 residues. V lost 2 bases, J lost 0 bases, and 1 base stayed unmatched. Germline lookup yields CDR1 SGHRS and CDR2 YFSETQ. The CDR3 DNA follows: TGCGCCAGCAGCTTCAGCGGGGCGAACACCGGGGAGCTGTTTTTT. Translation: CASSFSGANTGELFF.

The chain employs TRBV6-5 and TRBJ2-7; D might be TRBD2 (5 bases). Per the germline V gene, CDR1 is MNHEY and CDR2 is SVGAGI. Trimming removed 4 bases at V and 2 bases at J, with 12 bases between. CDR3 size: 14 residues. DNA of the CDR3: TGTGCCAGCAGTTCCACTAGATCGGCCTACGAGCAGTACTTC. It translates to CASSSTRSAYEQYF.

The chain combines TRBV25-1 with TRBJ1-1, with TRBD1 matching 7 bases. This CDR3 has 14 residues. Germline values: CDR1 MGHDK, CDR2 SYGVNS. J gave up 1 base and V 5 bases, and 4 bases lay outside the gene matches. In DNA, the CDR3 is TGTGCCAGCAGTAAGGGGGCAAGGAACACTGAAGCTTTCTTT. This encodes CASSKGARNTEAFF.

The chain is built from TRBV5-1 and TRBJ1-2; no firm D call. CDR1 SGHRS and CDR2 YFSETQ come from the germline V gene. V lost 4 bases to trimming and J lost 0 bases, with 10 bases between them. The CDR3 covers 14 residues. Here the CDR3 DNA reads TGCGCCAGCAGCGACAACCCTTCTAACTATGGCTACACCTTC. Translated: CASSDNPSNYGYTF.

This clone was detected a few times. This chain connects TRBV2 to TRBJ2-5; 7 positions match TRBD2. The J call could be wrong; TRBJ2-7 is a better fit for the DNA end. The CDR3 is made up of 15 amino acids. Germline V gene lookup returns CDR1 SNHLY and CDR2 FYNNEI. The CDR3 DNA reads TGTGCCAGCAGTGAAGTGTGGGGGGGGTCCTACGAGCAGTACTTC. Its translation is CASSEVWGGSYEQYF.

This clone was seen only once. V is TRBV6-5 and J is TRBJ2-1, with 8 nucleotides matching TRBD2. CDR3 size: 15 residues. Germline-derived CDR1 and CDR2 are MNHEY and SVGAGI. Losses at the gene ends were 2 bases for V and 10 bases for J; bases not matched to a gene: 10. CDR3 amino acids: CASSYAAGAVSEQFF. CDR3 nucleotides: TGTGCCAGCAGTTACGCAGCGGGAGCGGTTAGCGAGCAGTTCTTC.

Only a few counts were recorded for this clone. The chain couples TRBV7-8 to TRBJ1-1, with a weak D call TRBD1 (6 bases). Germline assignment: CDR1 SGHVS and CDR2 FQNEAQ. V was trimmed by 1 base and J by 6 bases, leaving 18 bases between them. The CDR3 spans 16 residues. The DNA of the CDR3 is TGTGCCAGCAGCTTAGTCCTGGCGGGGGCTGGAGCTGAAGCTTTCTTT. Amino acid sequence: CASSLVLAGAGAEAFF.

This rearrangement joins TRBV19 to TRBJ1-5; TRBD1 agrees at 10 bases. Losses at the gene ends were 6 bases for V and 7 bases for J; bases not matched to a gene: 6. Germline V gene sequence: CDR1 LNHDA, CDR2 SQIVND (reference sequence). The CDR3 loop spans 14 amino acids. As DNA, the CDR3 is TGTGCCAGTAGCCAGGACAGGGGGGGACAGCCCCAGCATTTT. This codes for CASSQDRGGQPQHF.